This T cell receptor (beta chain) was sequenced for a study of blood T cell repertoires in COVID-19. This CDR3 is 17 amino acids long. V was clipped by 5 bases and J by 7 bases; unmatched bases: 9. Per germline, CDR1 LNHDA and CDR2 SQIVND (reference sequence). The protocol was immunoSEQ multiplex PCR, while the TCRdb copy is restricted to in-frame clones and leaves out a portion. The sample lists fewer than 350,000 clones, more than 75% occurring once. The chain joins TRBV19 to TRBJ2-1; 15 bases line up with TRBD2. This TCR came from a man aged 40-50 years with active or convalescent COVID-19. Material for sequencing was peripheral blood. For the CDR3, the DNA is TGTGCCAGTAGTTGGACTAGCGGGGGGGCCGGAGTGAATGAGCAGTTCTTC. Its protein is CASSWTSGGAGVNEQFF.